This entry lists 18 T cell receptor beta chains sequenced from one sample in a study of OX40 agonist ivuxolimab in advanced cancers. Measured with immunoSEQ multiplex PCR; TCRdb has only the in-frame clones, and not every one. The table has tens of thousands of clones, about 85% seen once; the top ten hold approximately 2.2%. The starting material was CD4+ or CD8+ T cells sorted from blood, obtained in a trial of the OX40 agonist ivuxolimab. These receptor sequences come from an adult with an advanced solid tumor such as melanoma, head and neck, liver or kidney cancer.

The CDR3 spells CASSPGTGYEQYF. The CDR3 nucleotides are TGTGCCAGCAGCCCCGGGACTGGTTACGAGCAGTACTTC. The chain couples TRBV9 to TRBJ2-7; a possible D gene is TRBD2 (6 bases). There are 13 residues in the CDR3. Trimming cost V 4 bases and J 4 bases, with 12 bases left between them. Per germline, CDR1 SGDLS and CDR2 YYNGEE.

The CDR3 region is CASSPLGDSNQPQHF. In DNA form, the CDR3 reads TGCGCCAGCAGCCCACTCGGTGATAGCAATCAGCCCCAGCATTTT. The chain is built from TRBV5-1 and TRBJ1-5; D is undetermined. V shed 4 bases and J shed 0 bases, with 11 bases lying between them. The CDR3 has 15 residues. The germline V gene has CDR1 SGHRS and CDR2 YFSETQ.

The J gene is TRBJ2-2, the V gene TRBV19; maybe TRBD2 (6 bases). V shed 5 bases and J shed 2 bases, with 15 bases lying between them. Germline CDR1 LNHDA, CDR2 SQIVND (reference sequence). This CDR3 is 16 amino acids long. The CDR3 DNA sequence: TGTGCCAGTAGTGCCAGACGGAGGGGAAACACCGGGGAGCTGTTTTTT. This codes for CASSARRRGNTGELFF.

The CDR3 sequence: CASSLGRGGSSTDTQYF. The CDR3 bases are TGCGCCAGCAGCTTGGGCCGGGGGGGCAGCAGCACAGATACGCAGTATTTT. The chain uses TRBV5-1 and TRBJ2-3; 8 nucleotides line up with TRBD2. Germline CDR1 and CDR2: SGHRS and YFSETQ. The junction had 6 bases not matched to a gene; V was cut back by 0 bases and J by 0 bases. The CDR3 covers 17 residues.

The chain links TRBV27 to TRBJ2-1; D is perhaps TRBD2 (5 bases). Trimming took off 5 bases at V and 0 bases at J, with 17 bases between the two ends. This CDR3 comprises 17 residues. Germline assignment: CDR1 MNHEY and CDR2 SMNVEV (reference sequence). The CDR3 sequence is CASSPRGQQSSYNEQFF. CDR3 bases: TGTGCCAGCAGTCCCCGCGGGCAGCAAAGCTCCTACAATGAGCAGTTCTTC.

The chain couples TRBV7-3 to TRBJ2-1; 11 bases are a match to TRBD2. Germline loops: CDR1 SGHTA, CDR2 FQGTGA. This CDR3 spans 15 amino acids. V shed 5 bases, J shed 4 bases, and the junction held 4 bases outside the gene matches. The CDR3 loop is CASSPGLAAYNEQFF. The CDR3, as DNA: TGTGCCAGCAGCCCGGGACTAGCGGCATACAATGAGCAGTTCTTC.

V and J are TRBV9 and TRBJ2-2; 10 bases agree with TRBD2. From germline, CDR1 is SGDLS and CDR2 YYNGEE. The CDR3 is made up of 16 amino acids. V was pared by 4 bases and J by 10 bases, with 13 bases of the junction left unmatched. CDR3 amino acids: CASSPLGSGGPVELFF. The CDR3 DNA is TGTGCCAGCAGCCCTCTGGGTAGCGGGGGGCCCGTGGAGCTGTTTTTT.

On this clone itself: The same CDR3 arises from other DNA sequences in this sample as well. This chain connects TRBV18 to TRBJ1-1, with no clear D. V was pared by 2 bases and J by 0 bases, with 4 bases between. Looked up from germline, CDR1 is KGHSH and CDR2 is LQKENI. CDR3 length: 13 residues. The DNA of the CDR3 is TGTGCCAGCTCACCAGGGATGAACACTGAAGCTTTCTTT. Translating gives CASSPGMNTEAFF.

The chain is built from TRBV4-1 and TRBJ2-1, with 10 bases lining up with TRBD2. V was pared by 2 bases and J by 4 bases, with 11 bases of the junction left unmatched. Germline CDR1 reads MGHRA; CDR2 reads YSYEKL. This CDR3 is 18 amino acids long. As DNA, the CDR3 is TGCGCCAGCAGCCAAAGTGGGGGAGCGGGAGGGCCTTACAATGAGCAGTTCTTC. Translated: CASSQSGGAGGPYNEQFF.

The chain uses TRBV29-1 and TRBJ1-2; no firm D call. The CDR3 loop spans 13 amino acids. The germline V gene has CDR1 SQVTM and CDR2 ANQGSEA. Trimming shortened V by 5 bases and J by 6 bases, and 16 bases separated the two germline ends. In DNA form, the CDR3 reads TGCAGCGTTCTCCGGGCCCCCGGGGATGGCTACACCTTC. Translated, it gives CSVLRAPGDGYTF.

The V and J genes are TRBV11-3 and TRBJ2-3, with a weak D call TRBD1 (6 bases). There are 15 residues in the CDR3. The V end lost 3 bases, the J end lost 0 bases, and 10 bases lay between the germline ends. The germline V gene encodes CDR1 SGHNT and CDR2 YENEEA. The CDR3 reads CASSFYRASTDTQYF. The CDR3 DNA sequence: TGTGCCAGCAGCTTCTACAGGGCAAGCACAGATACGCAGTATTTT.

J is TRBJ2-5 and V is TRBV28, with 9 nucleotides matching TRBD2. Germline values: CDR1 MDHEN, CDR2 SYDVKM. The CDR3 has 14 residues. V lost 2 bases to trimming and J lost 2 bases; unmatched junction nucleotides: 0. For the CDR3, the DNA is TGTGCCAGCAGTTTACTAGCGGGACAAGAGACCCAGTACTTC. Translated: CASSLLAGQETQYF.

The chain recombines TRBV10-2 with TRBJ1-3; no definite D call. The V and J ends lost 8 bases and 4 bases respectively, with 15 bases between them. CDR3 length: 14 residues. From germline, CDR1 is WSHSY and CDR2 SAAADI. This CDR3 reads CASFEGGYGNTIYF. CDR3 in DNA: TGCGCCAGCTTTGAAGGAGGGTACGGAAACACCATATATTTT.

This clone was counted between two and nine times. The rearrangement joins TRBV5-3 to TRBJ2-6; D assignment may be TRBD1 or TRBD2 (5 bases each). TRBV5-3 is an open reading frame whose function is uncertain. CDR3 length equals 18 residues. With 0 bases removed from V and 0 bases from J, the gap between germline ends came to 13 bases. CDR3 region: CARSLEGESGSGANVLTF. CDR3 sequence (DNA): TGTGCCAGAAGCTTGGAAGGGGAGTCAGGCTCTGGGGCCAACGTCCTGACTTTC.

The CDR3, as DNA: TGTGCCAGCATGTCTGGAGGGAACACCGGGGAGCTGTTTTTT. This codes for CASMSGGNTGELFF. The chain combines TRBV2 with TRBJ2-2; D perhaps matches TRBD2 (5 bases). CDR1 and CDR2 from the germline V gene are SNHLY and FYNNEI. The CDR3 spans 14 residues. With 7 bases removed from V and 1 base from J, the gap between germline ends came to 10 bases.

The rearrangement links TRBV11-1 to TRBJ2-7; D ambiguous. CDR1 and CDR2 from the germline V gene are SGHAT and FQDESV (reference sequence). The ends were cut back, 1 base at V and 6 bases at J, with 16 bases in the middle. This CDR3 comprises 15 residues. In DNA form, the CDR3 reads TGTGCCAGCAGCTTAGAACCAGTGGCGGTGGGCGAGCAGTACTTC. Protein sequence: CASSLEPVAVGEQYF.

The genes are TRBV5-1 and TRBJ2-7, with D uncertain. The germline V and J ends were trimmed by 0 bases and 6 bases, with 7 bases remaining between them. The CDR3 has 12 amino acids. Germline lookup yields CDR1 SGHRS and CDR2 YFSETQ. The CDR3 DNA reads TGCGCCAGCAGCTTGGCCGAAACCGAGCAGTACTTC. This gives the protein CASSLAETEQYF.

The table lists this clone with a count of one. The chain joins TRBV10-1 to TRBJ1-2; D unresolved. The CDR3 length is 13 residues. Germline-derived CDR1 and CDR2 are WNHNN and SYGVQD (reference sequence). Deletions cut 0 bases from V and 3 bases from J, with 5 bases between. CDR3 region: CASSESPDYGYTF. CDR3 DNA: TGCGCCAGCAGTGAGTCCCCAGACTATGGCTACACCTTC.